This T cell receptor (beta chain) was sequenced during a study of vaccination and CD4 T cells after COVID-19. Overall study context: Convalescent patients had positive nasal swab PCR results for SARS-CoV-2. Disease was mild in 8 to 10 and severe in one. Blood was drawn a median around 74 days post second dose, range 14 to 241. The convalescents comprised six males and four females, two of them Hispanic.

TCRdb recomputed calls from the PCR reads with MiXCR, one row per CDR3 protein. The profile shows about 40,000 distinct CDR3 sequences, about 35% of them singletons. Trimming removed 5 bases at V and 2 bases at J, with 18 bases between. The germline V gene encodes CDR1 SGHNT and CDR2 YENEEA. The CDR3 has 16 amino acids. Indicated time point: late sampling 161 to 241 days after vaccination in three convalescent patients. Sequences were derived from CD4+ T cells from blood, sampled about 7 months after SARS-CoV-2 vaccination. This chain links TRBV11-3 with TRBJ1-2, with TRBD1 as a possible D gene (6 bases). The sequence was obtained from a human donor who had recovered from COVID-19. CDR3 DNA: TGTGCCAGCAGCCGGGACGCTAATCAGGGGAACTATGGCTACACCTTC. It specifies CASSRDANQGNYGYTF.